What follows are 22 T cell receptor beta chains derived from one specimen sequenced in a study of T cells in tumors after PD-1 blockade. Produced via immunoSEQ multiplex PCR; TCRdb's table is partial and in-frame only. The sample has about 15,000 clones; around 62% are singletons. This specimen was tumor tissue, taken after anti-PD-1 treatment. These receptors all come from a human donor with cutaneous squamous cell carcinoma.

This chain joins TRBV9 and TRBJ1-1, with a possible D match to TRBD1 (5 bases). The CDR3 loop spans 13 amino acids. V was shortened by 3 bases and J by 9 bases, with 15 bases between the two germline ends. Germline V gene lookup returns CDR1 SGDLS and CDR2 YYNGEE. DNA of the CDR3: TGTGCCAGCAGCGAGTGGGGAGGGGTCAAAGCTTTCTTT. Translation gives CASSEWGGVKAFF.

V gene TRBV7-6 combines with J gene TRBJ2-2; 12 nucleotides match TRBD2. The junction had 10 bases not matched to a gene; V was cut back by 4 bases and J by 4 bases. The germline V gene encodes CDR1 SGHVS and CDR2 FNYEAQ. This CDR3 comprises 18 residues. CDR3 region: CASSSATSGRFFTGELFF. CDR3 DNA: TGTGCCAGCAGCTCAGCGACTAGCGGGAGATTTTTCACCGGGGAGCTGTTTTTT.

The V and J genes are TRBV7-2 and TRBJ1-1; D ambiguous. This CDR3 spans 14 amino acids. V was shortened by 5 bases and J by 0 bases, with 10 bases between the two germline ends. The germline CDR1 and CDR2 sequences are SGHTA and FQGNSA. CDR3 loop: CASSPSPVNTEAFF. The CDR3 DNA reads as TGTGCCAGCAGCCCCTCCCCGGTGAACACTGAAGCTTTCTTT.

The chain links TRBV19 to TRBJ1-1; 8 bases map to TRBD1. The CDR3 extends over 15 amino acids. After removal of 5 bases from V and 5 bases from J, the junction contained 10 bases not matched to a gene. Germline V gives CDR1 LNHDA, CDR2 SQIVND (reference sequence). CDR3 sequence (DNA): TGTGCCAGTAGTTCAAATCAGGGGGCGAGGACTGAAGCTTTCTTT. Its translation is CASSSNQGARTEAFF.

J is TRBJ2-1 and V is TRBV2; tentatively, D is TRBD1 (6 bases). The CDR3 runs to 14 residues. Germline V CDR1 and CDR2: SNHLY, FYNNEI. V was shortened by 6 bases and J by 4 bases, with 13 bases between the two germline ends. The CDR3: CASSAGTLYNEQFF. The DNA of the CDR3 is TGTGCCAGCAGCGCCGGGACACTTTACAATGAGCAGTTCTTC.

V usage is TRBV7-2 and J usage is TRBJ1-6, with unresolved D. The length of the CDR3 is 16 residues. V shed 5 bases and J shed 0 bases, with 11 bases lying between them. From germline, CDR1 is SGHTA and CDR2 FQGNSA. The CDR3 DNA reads TGTGCCAGCAGCCCTGAAATGCCCTCCTATAATTCACCCCTCCACTTT. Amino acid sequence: CASSPEMPSYNSPLHF.

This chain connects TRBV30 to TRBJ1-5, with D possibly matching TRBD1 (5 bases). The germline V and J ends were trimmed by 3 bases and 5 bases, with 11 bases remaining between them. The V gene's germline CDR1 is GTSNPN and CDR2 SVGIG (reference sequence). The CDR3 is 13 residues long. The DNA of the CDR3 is TGTGCCTGGAGGGGGGATGCGGATCAGCCCCAGCATTTT. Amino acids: CAWRGDADQPQHF.

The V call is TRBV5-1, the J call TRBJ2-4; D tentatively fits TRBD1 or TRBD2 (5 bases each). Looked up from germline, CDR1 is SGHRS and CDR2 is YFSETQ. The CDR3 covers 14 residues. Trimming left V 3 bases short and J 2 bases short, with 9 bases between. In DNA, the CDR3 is TGCGCCAGCAGCTGGGGGACGTCCAAAAACATTCAGTACTTC. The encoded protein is CASSWGTSKNIQYF.

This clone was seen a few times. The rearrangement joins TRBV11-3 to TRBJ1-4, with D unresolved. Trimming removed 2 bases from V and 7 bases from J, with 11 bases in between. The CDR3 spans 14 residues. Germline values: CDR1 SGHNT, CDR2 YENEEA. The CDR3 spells CASSLSSGFEKLFF. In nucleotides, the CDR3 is TGTGCCAGCAGCTTATCCTCGGGGTTTGAAAAACTGTTTTTT.

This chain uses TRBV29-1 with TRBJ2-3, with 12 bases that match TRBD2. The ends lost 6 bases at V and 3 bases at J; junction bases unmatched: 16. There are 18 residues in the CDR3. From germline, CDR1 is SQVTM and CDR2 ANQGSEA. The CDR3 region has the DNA TGCAGCGTATACGAGACTAGCGGGAGATTATTTTTAACAGATACGCAGTATTTT. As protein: CSVYETSGRLFLTDTQYF.

CDR3 protein: CASNPGGRFYGYTF. DNA of the CDR3: TGTGCCAGTAACCCAGGGGGCAGATTTTATGGCTACACCTTC. The rearrangement joins TRBV19 to TRBJ1-2, with 8 positions matching TRBD1. CDR1 and CDR2 (germline): LNHDA, SQIVND (reference sequence). With 7 bases clipped from V and 5 bases from J, the junction kept 9 bases outside the gene matches. This CDR3 has 14 amino acids. Combining the CDR3 with reference TRBV19 and TRBJ1-2 gives the whole variable domain DGGITQSPKYLFRKEGQNVTLSCEQNLNHDAMYWYRQDPGQGLRLIYYSQIVNDFQKGDIAEGYSVSREKKESFPLTVTSAQKNPTAFYLCASNPGGRFYGYTFGSGTRLTVV.

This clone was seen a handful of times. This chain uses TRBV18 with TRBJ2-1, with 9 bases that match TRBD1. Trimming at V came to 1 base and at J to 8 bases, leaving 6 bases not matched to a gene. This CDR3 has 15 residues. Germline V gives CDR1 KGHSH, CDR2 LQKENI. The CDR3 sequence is CASSPRTGAGDEQFF. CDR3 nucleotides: TGTGCCAGCTCACCACGGACAGGGGCCGGCGATGAGCAGTTCTTC.

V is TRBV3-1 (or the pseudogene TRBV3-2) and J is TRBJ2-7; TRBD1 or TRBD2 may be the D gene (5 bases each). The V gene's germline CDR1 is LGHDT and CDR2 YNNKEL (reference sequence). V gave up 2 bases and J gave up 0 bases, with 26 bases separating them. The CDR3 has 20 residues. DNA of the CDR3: TGTGCCAGCAGCCAAAACGTGGGACCCCTCGCTACCAAGGGCTCCTACGAGCAGTACTTC. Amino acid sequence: CASSQNVGPLATKGSYEQYF.

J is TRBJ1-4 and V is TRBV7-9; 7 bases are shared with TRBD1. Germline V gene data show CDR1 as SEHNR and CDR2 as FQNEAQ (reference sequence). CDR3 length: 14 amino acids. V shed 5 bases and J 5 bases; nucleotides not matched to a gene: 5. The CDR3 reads CASSPRQGNEKLFF. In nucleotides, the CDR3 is TGTGCCAGCAGCCCCAGACAGGGAAATGAAAAACTGTTTTTT. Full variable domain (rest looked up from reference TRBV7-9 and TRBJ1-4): DTGVSQNPRHKITKRGQNVTFRCDPISEHNRLYWYRQTLGQGPEFLTYFQNEAQLEKSRLLSDRFSAERPKGSFSTLEIQRTEQGDSAMYLCASSPRQGNEKLFFGSGTQLSVL.

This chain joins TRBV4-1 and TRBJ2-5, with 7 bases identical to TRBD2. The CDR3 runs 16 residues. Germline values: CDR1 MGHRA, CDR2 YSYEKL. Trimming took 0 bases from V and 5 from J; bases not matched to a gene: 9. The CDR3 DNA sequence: TGCGCCAGCAGCCAAGATCAGTCTAGCGGATGGGAGACCCAGTACTTC. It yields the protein CASSQDQSSGWETQYF.

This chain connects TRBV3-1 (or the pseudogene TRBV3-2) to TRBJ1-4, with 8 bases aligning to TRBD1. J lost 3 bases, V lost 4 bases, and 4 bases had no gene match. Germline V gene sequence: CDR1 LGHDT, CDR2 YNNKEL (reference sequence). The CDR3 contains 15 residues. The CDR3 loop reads CASSPDRGANEKLFF. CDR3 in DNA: TGTGCCAGCAGCCCAGACAGGGGAGCTAATGAAAAACTGTTTTTT.

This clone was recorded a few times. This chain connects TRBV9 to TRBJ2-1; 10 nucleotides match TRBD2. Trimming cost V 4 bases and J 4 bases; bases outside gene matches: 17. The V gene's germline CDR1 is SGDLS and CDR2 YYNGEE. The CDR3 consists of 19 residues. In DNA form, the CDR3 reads TGTGCCAGCAGCCCCCCCCCGTCGGAGAGCGGGAGGGCTTACAATGAGCAGTTCTTC. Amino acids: CASSPPPSESGRAYNEQFF.

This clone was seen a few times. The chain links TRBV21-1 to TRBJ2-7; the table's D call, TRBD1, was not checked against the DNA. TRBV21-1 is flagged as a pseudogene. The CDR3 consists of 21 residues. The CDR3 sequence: CASSATTGDLISSPISYEQYF. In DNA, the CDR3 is TGTGCCAGCAGCGCCACTACAGGGGACTTGATCTCTTCCCCAATCTCCTACGAGCAGTACTTC.

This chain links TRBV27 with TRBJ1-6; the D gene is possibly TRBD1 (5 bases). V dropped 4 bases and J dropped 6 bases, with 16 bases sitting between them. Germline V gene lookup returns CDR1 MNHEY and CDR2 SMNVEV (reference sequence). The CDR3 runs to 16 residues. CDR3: CASSYLRSGSNSPLHF. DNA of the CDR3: TGTGCCAGCAGTTATCTACGATCAGGGAGTAATTCACCCCTCCACTTT.

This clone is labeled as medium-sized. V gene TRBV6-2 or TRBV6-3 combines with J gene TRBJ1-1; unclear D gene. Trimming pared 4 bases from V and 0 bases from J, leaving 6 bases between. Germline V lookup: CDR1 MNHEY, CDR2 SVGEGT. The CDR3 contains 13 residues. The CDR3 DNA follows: TGTGCCAGCAGTTCCGAGCTGAACACTGAAGCTTTCTTT. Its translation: CASSSELNTEAFF.

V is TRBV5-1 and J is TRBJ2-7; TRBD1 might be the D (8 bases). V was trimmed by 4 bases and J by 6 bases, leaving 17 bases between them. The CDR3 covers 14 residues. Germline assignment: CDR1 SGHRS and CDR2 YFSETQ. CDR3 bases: TGCGCCAGCAGCGCCACAGGGGGGGTACCCGAGCAGTACTTC. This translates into CASSATGGVPEQYF.

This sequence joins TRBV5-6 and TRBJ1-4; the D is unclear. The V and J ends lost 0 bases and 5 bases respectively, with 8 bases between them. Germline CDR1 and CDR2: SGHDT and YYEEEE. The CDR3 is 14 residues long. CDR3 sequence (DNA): TGTGCCAGCAGCTTGGGCCAGTTAAATGAAAAACTGTTTTTT. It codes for CASSLGQLNEKLFF. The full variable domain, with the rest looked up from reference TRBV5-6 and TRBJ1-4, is DAGVTQSPTHLIKTRGQQVTLRCSPKSGHDTVSWYQQALGQGPQFIFQYYEEEERQRGNFPDRFSGHQFPNYSSELNVNALLLGDSALYLCASSLGQLNEKLFFGSGTQLSVL.